Each of the 2 T cell receptor beta chains below was sequenced from the same sample in a study of spatial heterogeneity in lung cancer. Time point defined: sample taken at primary tumor resection. Extraction of whole RNA from tumor, nontumor lung or frozen PBMC preceded unsorted sequencing. TCRdb itself ran the 5' RACE reads through MiXCR, one entry per CDR3 protein. The repertoire holds 9,500 to 11,000 distinct CDR3 sequences, with about 6.3% as singletons. This material consisted of PBMCs, taken at surgery. These receptor sequences come from a male donor with early-stage non-small cell lung cancer.

In regard to this clonotype: Within a library made for alpha chains, this beta chain is off target, and its count is uninformative. The gene calls are TRBV7-9 and TRBJ2-7, with a tentative D call TRBD1 (5 bases). The CDR3 has 13 residues. Germline V gene lookup returns CDR1 SEHNR and CDR2 FQNEAQ (reference sequence). Trimming cost V 4 bases and J 3 bases, with 10 bases left between them. CDR3 in DNA: TGTGCCAGCAGCTCGACAGTGAACTACGAGCAGTACTTC. Protein sequence: CASSSTVNYEQYF.

Remarks on this clonotype: Found in a library prepared for alpha chains, this beta chain is an off-target read, and its abundance has little meaning. The chain uses TRBV2 and TRBJ2-1, with D perhaps matching TRBD1 (5 bases). Germline CDR1 and CDR2: SNHLY and FYNNEI. V was cut by 1 base and J by 0 bases, with 13 bases left in between. The CDR3 covers 17 residues. The CDR3 coding sequence is TGTGCCAGCAGTGAAGAGGGGCCTCCCAGCTCCTACAATGAGCAGTTCTTC. Amino acids: CASSEEGPPSSYNEQFF. The variable domain in full, completed from reference TRBV2 and TRBJ2-1, reads EPEVTQTPSHQVTQMGQEVILRCVPISNHLYFYWYRQILGQKVEFLVSFYNNEISEKSEIFDDQFSVERPDGSNFTLKIRSTKLEDSAMYFCASSEEGPPSSYNEQFFGPGTRLTVL.